This T cell receptor beta chain was recovered during a study of blood T cell repertoires in COVID-19. Study in general: Samples taken during acute and convalescent COVID-19 were collected in the United States, Italy and Spain. PBMCs, B-cell-depleted T cells, or T cells provided the cDNA or gDNA that made up the material.

In the original processing: Reference gene primer amplification in the assay estimated nucleated cell counts. The protocol was immunoSEQ multiplex PCR, while the TCRdb copy is restricted to in-frame clones and leaves out a portion. V and J calls plus clone size are reproduced from that table; the DNA served to infer D and trimming. Here the sample spans a few hundred thousand clones, around 86% being singletons. The CDR3 is 16 amino acids. The V gene's germline CDR1 is SGHTA and CDR2 FQGNSA. V lost 2 bases, J lost 7 bases, and 19 bases lay in between. The sequenced sample was peripheral blood. The rearrangement links TRBV7-2 to TRBJ2-3; possible D gene TRBD2, 5 bases. This receptor was identified in a man aged 25-45 years who had recovered from COVID-19. The CDR3 protein is CASSLLPLERSNTQYF. CDR3 in DNA: TGTGCCAGCAGCTTATTGCCCCTCGAGCGGTCGAATACGCAGTATTTT.